The rows below give T cell receptor beta chains drawn from one sample of a study of cytomegalovirus exposure and HLA in healthy donors. Data came from immunoSEQ multiplex PCR; TCRdb stores just in-frame clones and leaves some out. The sample comprises some 170,000 clones, roughly 86% of which are singletons, and around 7.2% rests with the top ten. The material sequenced was PBMCs. The receptors were sampled from a man aged 30-40 years in good health and CMV-seropositive. Both conserved end residues are part of each CDR3. The order of the fields is clone size, V gene, D gene, J gene, CDR3 DNA, CDR3 protein. The D gene is left open where the match is weak. Clone size is given for some rows only: seen once, a few or many times, or a class if the clone is expanded.

size: .; V: TRBV28; D: .; J: TRBJ1-5; DNA: TGTGCCAGCAGTTTAGGTTTCTCGACAACTTACTACAATCAGCCCCAGCATTTT; CDR3: CASSLGFSTTYYNQPQHF
size: .; V: TRBV15; D: .; J: TRBJ1-5; DNA: TGTGCCACCAGCAGAGATCGTAAGGGCATGGGCAATCAGCCCCAGCATTTT; CDR3: CATSRDRKGMGNQPQHF
size: .; V: TRBV7-9; D: .; J: TRBJ2-5; DNA: TGTGCCAGCAGCTTAGCGCTCCAGGGTCAAGAGACCCAGTACTTC; CDR3: CASSLALQGQETQYF
size: .; V: TRBV9; D: TRBD1; J: TRBJ2-7; DNA: TGTGCCAGCAGCCCGGGGACAGTAGACGAGCAGTACTTC; CDR3: CASSPGTVDEQYF
size: .; V: TRBV7-6; D: .; J: TRBJ2-2; DNA: TGTGCCAGCAGCTCGGTCGGGCCTACCGGGGAGCTGTTTTTT; CDR3: CASSSVGPTGELFF
size: .; V: TRBV6-5; D: .; J: TRBJ1-1; DNA: TGTGCCAGCAGTCCCCTTCGGGCCATGAACACTGAAGCTTTCTTT; CDR3: CASSPLRAMNTEAFF
size: .; V: TRBV27; D: TRBD2; J: TRBJ2-1; DNA: TGTGCCAGCAGTTTCTCAGCGGGAGTCGGAAATGAGCAGTTCTTC; CDR3: CASSFSAGVGNEQFF
size: .; V: TRBV7-9; D: .; J: TRBJ2-4; DNA: TGTGCCAGCAGCTCGCTAGTCCCAGCCAAAAACATTCAGTACTTC; CDR3: CASSSLVPAKNIQYF
size: .; V: TRBV28; D: .; J: TRBJ2-5; DNA: TGTGCCAGCAGTTTAACCGGTGAGGCCCAGTACTTC; CDR3: CASSLTGEAQYF
size: few; V: TRBV6-1; D: TRBD1; J: TRBJ1-5; DNA: TGTGCCAGCACTGCGGACAGGGGGCGCGTTCAGCCCCAGCATTTT; CDR3: CASTADRGRVQPQHF
size: few; V: TRBV7-2; D: TRBD1; J: TRBJ1-5; DNA: TGTGCCAGCAGTCCAGACAGGGGGCGCAATCAGCCCCAGCATTTT; CDR3: CASSPDRGRNQPQHF
size: few; V: TRBV7-2; D: TRBD2; J: TRBJ2-3; DNA: TGTGCCGTCTGGGCGGGAGAAGATACGCAGTATTTT; CDR3: CAVWAGEDTQYF
size: .; V: TRBV27; D: .; J: TRBJ1-1; DNA: TGTGCCAGCAGTTTTTCCGGCAGGTGGATCACTGAAGCTTTCTTT; CDR3: CASSFSGRWITEAFF
size: .; V: TRBV15; D: .; J: TRBJ1-2; DNA: TGTGCCACCAGCAGACTGGGGAGTAACTATGGCTACACCTTC; CDR3: CATSRLGSNYGYTF
size: .; V: TRBV10-3; D: .; J: TRBJ1-6; DNA: TGTGCCATCAGTGAGTACAGTGGGGGTAATTCACCCCTCCACTTT; CDR3: CAISEYSGGNSPLHF
size: .; V: TRBV23-1; D: .; J: TRBJ2-7; DNA: TGCGCCAGCAGTCAGCCTGGACCACGGGAAGAGCAGTACTTC; CDR3: CASSQPGPREEQYF
size: .; V: TRBV7-2; D: TRBD2; J: TRBJ2-2; DNA: TGTGCCAGCAGCTCCGATAGCGGGGGCTATACCGGGGAGCTGTTTTTT; CDR3: CASSSDSGGYTGELFF
size: .; V: TRBV15; D: .; J: TRBJ2-5; DNA: TGTGCCACCAGCAGCCCCCCCGAGAGCGTAAGAGACAGCCAAGAGACCCAGTACTTC; CDR3: CATSSPPESVRDSQETQYF
size: .; V: TRBV9; D: .; J: TRBJ2-1; DNA: TGTGCCAGCAGCGTAGTAGGACTTACCGGCAATGAGCAGTTCTTC; CDR3: CASSVVGLTGNEQFF
size: .; V: TRBV11-2; D: TRBD1; J: TRBJ2-1; DNA: TGTGCCAGCAGCCACGTTCTAGGGGGCCCCAATGAGCAGTTCTTC; CDR3: CASSHVLGGPNEQFF
size: .; V: TRBV7-9; D: TRBD2; J: TRBJ2-1; DNA: TGTGCCAGCAGCCCTCCCTCGGCGGGAGGGCCGGGTGAGCAGTTCTTC; CDR3: CASSPPSAGGPGEQFF
size: few; V: TRBV6-7; D: TRBD1; J: TRBJ1-1; DNA: TGTGCCAGCAGTTACTCGAGTGGACAGGGGGCCTCGAACACTGAAGCTTTCTTT; CDR3: CASSYSSGQGASNTEAFF
size: .; V: TRBV19; D: TRBD1; J: TRBJ2-5; DNA: TGTGCCAGTAGTATACAGGGGGCTCAAGAGACCCAGTACTTC; CDR3: CASSIQGAQETQYF
size: .; V: TRBV19; D: TRBD1; J: TRBJ2-1; DNA: TGTGCCAGTAGTATAGCGGGGACAGGGGGATACAATGAGCAGTTCTTC; CDR3: CASSIAGTGGYNEQFF
size: few; V: TRBV30; D: .; J: TRBJ1-6; DNA: TGTGCCTGGGTGCGGAGGGGGATCTGGGATTCACCCCTCCACTTT; CDR3: CAWVRRGIWDSPLHF
size: .; V: TRBV5-1; D: TRBD1; J: TRBJ1-2; DNA: TGCGCCAGCAGCTTGGCGGACAGGTCGTACTATGGCTACACCTTC; CDR3: CASSLADRSYYGYTF
size: once; V: TRBV30; D: .; J: TRBJ2-3; DNA: TGTGCCTGGAGTGAGGGGAATACAGATACGCAGTATTTT; CDR3: CAWSEGNTDTQYF
size: .; V: TRBV4-2; D: .; J: TRBJ2-1; DNA: TGTGCCAGCAGCAAAAGGGGGGGAGACAGGGGATCCAATGAGCAGTTCTTC; CDR3: CASSKRGGDRGSNEQFF
size: .; V: TRBV30; D: .; J: TRBJ1-2; DNA: TGTGCCTGGACCCCGGGACAACAGTATGGCTACACCTTC; CDR3: CAWTPGQQYGYTF
size: .; V: TRBV27; D: .; J: TRBJ2-1; DNA: TGTGCCAGCAGTTTCGGGAACCACAATGAGCAGTTCTTC; CDR3: CASSFGNHNEQFF
size: .; V: TRBV19; D: TRBD1; J: TRBJ2-5; DNA: TGTGCCAGTAGTGTAACCCAGGGGGCGTGGGAGACCCAGTACTTC; CDR3: CASSVTQGAWETQYF
size: .; V: TRBV4-1; D: .; J: TRBJ1-1; DNA: TGCGCCAGCAGCCGGGGGCGGGGAAACACTGAAGCTTTCTTT; CDR3: CASSRGRGNTEAFF
size: .; V: TRBV9; D: TRBD1; J: TRBJ2-1; DNA: TGTGCCAGCAGCGTAGCCGGGACAGGGGGTGGGTATGAGCAGTTCTTC; CDR3: CASSVAGTGGGYEQFF
size: .; V: TRBV7-9; D: TRBD1; J: TRBJ1-1; DNA: TGTGCCAGCAGCTTAGGACAGGGCGGAGCTTTCTTT; CDR3: CASSLGQGGAFF
size: .; V: TRBV27; D: TRBD1; J: TRBJ1-2; DNA: TGTGCCAGCAGTTCCGGGACAGGGGGAAACTATGGCTACACCTTC; CDR3: CASSSGTGGNYGYTF
size: .; V: TRBV6-5; D: TRBD1; J: TRBJ1-4; DNA: TGTGCCACCAAGGACAGGTTTAATGAAAAACTGTTTTTT; CDR3: CATKDRFNEKLFF
size: .; V: TRBV7-3; D: .; J: TRBJ2-4; DNA: TGTGCCAGCAGCGACAAGGACGGCCCAAACATTCAGTACTTC; CDR3: CASSDKDGPNIQYF
size: .; V: TRBV6-5; D: .; J: TRBJ2-4; DNA: TGTGCCAGCAGAACAGGGCTGGCCAAAAACATTCAGTACTTC; CDR3: CASRTGLAKNIQYF
size: .; V: TRBV18; D: TRBD2; J: TRBJ2-1; DNA: TGTGCCAGCTCACCGGGACTAGCGGCCTACAATGAGCAGTTCTTC; CDR3: CASSPGLAAYNEQFF
size: .; V: TRBV30; D: TRBD1; J: TRBJ1-6; DNA: TGTGCCTGGGGCAACCGGGACAGGAAATCTAATTCACCCCTCCACTTT; CDR3: CAWGNRDRKSNSPLHF
size: .; V: TRBV6-8; D: .; J: TRBJ2-3; DNA: TGTGCCAGCAGGGGGCGGGACGGTACCACAGATACGCAGTATTTT; CDR3: CASRGRDGTTDTQYF
size: .; V: TRBV4-3; D: .; J: TRBJ2-3; DNA: TGCGCCAGCAGCCAAGACAGGGCGGACACAGATACGCAGTATTTT; CDR3: CASSQDRADTDTQYF
size: once; V: TRBV19; D: .; J: TRBJ2-5; DNA: TGTGCCAGTAGTATCTTCGCGAGTGGGCAAGAGACCCAGTACTTC; CDR3: CASSIFASGQETQYF
size: once; V: TRBV27; D: .; J: TRBJ2-1; DNA: TGTGCCAGCAAGTTGGGGACAAGGGGATACAATGAGCAGTTCTTC; CDR3: CASKLGTRGYNEQFF
size: .; V: TRBV6-5; D: TRBD1; J: TRBJ2-3; DNA: TGTGCCAGCTCTAGGGGGCAGCGCACAGATACGCAGTATTTT; CDR3: CASSRGQRTDTQYF
size: .; V: TRBV9; D: TRBD2; J: TRBJ2-5; DNA: TGTGCCAGCAGCTCACTGGGACTAGCGGGAGGTGAGACCCAGTACTTC; CDR3: CASSSLGLAGGETQYF
size: .; V: TRBV30; D: TRBD1; J: TRBJ1-6; DNA: TGTGCCTGGAGTCGACAGGGGGAGTCACCCCTCCACTTT; CDR3: CAWSRQGESPLHF
size: .; V: TRBV7-7; D: .; J: TRBJ2-1; DNA: TGTGCTAGCAGCTTAGGGTCGTGGGCCAATGAGCAGTTCTTC; CDR3: CASSLGSWANEQFF
size: few; V: TRBV30; D: .; J: TRBJ2-7; DNA: TGTGCCTGGAGTGTACAGGGATACGAGCAGTACTTC; CDR3: CAWSVQGYEQYF
size: .; V: TRBV7-2; D: .; J: TRBJ1-5; DNA: TGTGCCAGCAGCTTAGCGGGGTTATATCAGCCCCAGCATTTT; CDR3: CASSLAGLYQPQHF
size: .; V: TRBV27; D: .; J: TRBJ2-6; DNA: TGTGCCAGCAGTAAGTCCTCTGGGGCCAACGTCCTGACTTTC; CDR3: CASSKSSGANVLTF
size: .; V: TRBV9; D: TRBD2; J: TRBJ2-3; DNA: TGTGCCAGCAGCGTAGTAGCGGGAGGGGTGGCAGATACGCAGTATTTT; CDR3: CASSVVAGGVADTQYF
size: .; V: TRBV7-9; D: .; J: TRBJ2-5; DNA: TGTGCCAGCATCCTCCCCCAGGGGAACCAAGAGACCCAGTACTTC; CDR3: CASILPQGNQETQYF